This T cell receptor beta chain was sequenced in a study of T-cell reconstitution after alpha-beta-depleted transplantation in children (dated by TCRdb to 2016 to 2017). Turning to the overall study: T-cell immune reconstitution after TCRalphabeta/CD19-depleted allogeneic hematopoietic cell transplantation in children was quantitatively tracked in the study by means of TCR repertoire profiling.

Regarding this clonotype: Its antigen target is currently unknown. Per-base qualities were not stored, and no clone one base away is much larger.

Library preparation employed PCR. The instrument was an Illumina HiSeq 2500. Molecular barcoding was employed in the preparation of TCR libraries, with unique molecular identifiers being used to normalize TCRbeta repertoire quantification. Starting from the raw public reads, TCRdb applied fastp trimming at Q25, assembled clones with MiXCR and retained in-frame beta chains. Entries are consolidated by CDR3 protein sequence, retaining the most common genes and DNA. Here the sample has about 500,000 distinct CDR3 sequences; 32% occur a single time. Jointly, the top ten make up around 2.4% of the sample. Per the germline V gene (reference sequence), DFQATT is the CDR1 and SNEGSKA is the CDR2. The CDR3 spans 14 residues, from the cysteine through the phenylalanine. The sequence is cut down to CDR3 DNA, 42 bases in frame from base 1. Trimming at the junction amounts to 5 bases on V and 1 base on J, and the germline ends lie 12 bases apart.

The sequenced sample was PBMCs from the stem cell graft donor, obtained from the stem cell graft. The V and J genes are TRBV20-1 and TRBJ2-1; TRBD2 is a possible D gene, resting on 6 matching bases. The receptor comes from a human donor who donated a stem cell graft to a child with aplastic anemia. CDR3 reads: CSAGDRGSYNEQFF. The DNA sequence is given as TGCAGTGCTGGGGACCGGGGGTCCTACAATGAGCAGTTCTTC.